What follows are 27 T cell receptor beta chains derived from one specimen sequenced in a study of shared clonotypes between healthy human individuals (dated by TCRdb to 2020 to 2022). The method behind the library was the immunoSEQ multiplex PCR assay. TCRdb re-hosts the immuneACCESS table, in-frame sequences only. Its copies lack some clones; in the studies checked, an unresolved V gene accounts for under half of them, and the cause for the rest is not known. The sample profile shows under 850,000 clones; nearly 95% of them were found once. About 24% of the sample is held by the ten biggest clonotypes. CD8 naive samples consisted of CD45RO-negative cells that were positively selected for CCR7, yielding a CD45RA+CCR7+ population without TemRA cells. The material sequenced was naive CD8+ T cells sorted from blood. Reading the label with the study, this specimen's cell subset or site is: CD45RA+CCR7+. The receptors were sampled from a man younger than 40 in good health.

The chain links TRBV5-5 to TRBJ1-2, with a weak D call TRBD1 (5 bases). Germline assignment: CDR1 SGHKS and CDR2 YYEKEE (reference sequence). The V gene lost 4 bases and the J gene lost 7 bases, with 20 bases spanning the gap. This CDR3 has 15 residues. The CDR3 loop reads CASSLRGARESGYTF. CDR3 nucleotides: TGTGCCAGCAGCCTCCGCGGGGCCCGCGAAAGTGGCTACACCTTC.

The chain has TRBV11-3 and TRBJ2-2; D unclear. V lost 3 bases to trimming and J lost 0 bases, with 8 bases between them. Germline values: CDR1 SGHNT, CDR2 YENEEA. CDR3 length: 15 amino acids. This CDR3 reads CASSFRTSNTGELFF. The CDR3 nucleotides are TGTGCCAGCAGCTTTAGGACCTCGAACACCGGGGAGCTGTTTTTT.

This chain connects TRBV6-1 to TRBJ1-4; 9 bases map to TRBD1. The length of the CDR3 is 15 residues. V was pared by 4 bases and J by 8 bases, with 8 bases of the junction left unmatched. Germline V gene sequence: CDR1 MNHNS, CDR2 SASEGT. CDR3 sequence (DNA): TGTGCCAGCAGTGGGTGGACAGGGGAGGTCGAAAAACTGTTTTTT. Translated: CASSGWTGEVEKLFF.

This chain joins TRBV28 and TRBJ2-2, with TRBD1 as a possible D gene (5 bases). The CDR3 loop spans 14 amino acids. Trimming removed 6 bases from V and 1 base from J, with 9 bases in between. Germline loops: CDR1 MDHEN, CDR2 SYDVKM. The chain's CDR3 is CASRLDRNTGELFF. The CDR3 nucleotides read TGTGCCAGCAGACTTGACAGGAACACCGGGGAGCTGTTTTTT. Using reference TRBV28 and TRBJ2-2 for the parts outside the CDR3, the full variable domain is DVKVTQSSRYLVKRTGEKVFLECVQDMDHENMFWYRQDPGLGLRLIYFSYDVKMKEKGDIPEGYSVSREKKERFSLILESASTNQTSMYLCASRLDRNTGELFFGEGSRLTVL.

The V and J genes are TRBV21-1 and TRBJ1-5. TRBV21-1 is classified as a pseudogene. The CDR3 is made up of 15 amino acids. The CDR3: CASSPRGAGNQPQHF. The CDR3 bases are TGTGCCAGCAGCCCACGAGGGGCTGGCAATCAGCCCCAGCATTTT.

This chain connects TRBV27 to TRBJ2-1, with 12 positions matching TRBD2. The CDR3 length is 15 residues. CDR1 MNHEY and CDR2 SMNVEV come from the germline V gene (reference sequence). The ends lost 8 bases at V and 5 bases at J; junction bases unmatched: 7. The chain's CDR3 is CASRPGLAGHNEQFF. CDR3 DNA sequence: TGTGCCAGCCGCCCTGGACTAGCGGGGCACAATGAGCAGTTCTTC.

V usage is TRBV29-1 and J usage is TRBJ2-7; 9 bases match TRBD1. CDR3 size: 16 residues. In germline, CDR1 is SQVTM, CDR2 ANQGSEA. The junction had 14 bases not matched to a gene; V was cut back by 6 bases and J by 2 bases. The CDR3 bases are TGCAGCGTGGTACGGACAGGGGTTGGAAGTACCTACGAGCAGTACTTC. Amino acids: CSVVRTGVGSTYEQYF.

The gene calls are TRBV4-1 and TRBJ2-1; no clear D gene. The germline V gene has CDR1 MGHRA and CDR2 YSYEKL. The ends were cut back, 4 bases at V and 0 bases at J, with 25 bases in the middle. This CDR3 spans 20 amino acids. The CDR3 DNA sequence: TGCGCCAGCAGCCCCCCCAGCTTTGCCGTCGGATTAGGCTCCTACAATGAGCAGTTCTTC. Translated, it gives CASSPPSFAVGLGSYNEQFF.

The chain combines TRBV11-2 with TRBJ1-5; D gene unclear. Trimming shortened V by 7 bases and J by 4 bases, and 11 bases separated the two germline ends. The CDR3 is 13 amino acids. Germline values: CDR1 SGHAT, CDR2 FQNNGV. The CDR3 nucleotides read TGTGCCAGCAAGGGAGCCAGTAATCAGCCCCAGCATTTT. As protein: CASKGASNQPQHF.

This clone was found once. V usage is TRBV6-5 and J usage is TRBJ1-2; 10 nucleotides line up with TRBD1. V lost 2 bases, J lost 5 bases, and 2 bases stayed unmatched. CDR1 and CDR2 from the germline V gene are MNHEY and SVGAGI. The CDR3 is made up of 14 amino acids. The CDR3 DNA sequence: TGTGCCAGCAGTTACGACAGGGGGCCTTATGGCTACACCTTC. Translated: CASSYDRGPYGYTF.

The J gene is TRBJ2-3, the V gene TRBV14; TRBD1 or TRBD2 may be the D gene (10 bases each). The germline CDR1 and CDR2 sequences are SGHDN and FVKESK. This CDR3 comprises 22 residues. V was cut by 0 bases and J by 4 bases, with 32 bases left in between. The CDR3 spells CASSQEDWRQGASGSISDTQYF. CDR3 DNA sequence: TGTGCCAGCAGCCAAGAGGATTGGAGACAGGGGGCTAGCGGGAGTATCTCAGATACGCAGTATTTT. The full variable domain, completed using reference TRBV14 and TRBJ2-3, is EAGVTQFPSHSVIEKGQTVTLRCDPISGHDNLYWYRRVMGKEIKFLLHFVKESKQDESGMPNNRFLAERTGGTYSTLKVQPAELEDSGVYFCASSQEDWRQGASGSISDTQYFGPGTRLTVL.

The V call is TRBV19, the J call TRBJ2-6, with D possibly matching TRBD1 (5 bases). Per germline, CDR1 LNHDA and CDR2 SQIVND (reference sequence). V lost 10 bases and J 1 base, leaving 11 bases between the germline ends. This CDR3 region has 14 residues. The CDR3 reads CATSPGSGANVLTF. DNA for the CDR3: TGTGCCACCTCCCCAGGGTCTGGGGCCAACGTCCTGACTTTC.

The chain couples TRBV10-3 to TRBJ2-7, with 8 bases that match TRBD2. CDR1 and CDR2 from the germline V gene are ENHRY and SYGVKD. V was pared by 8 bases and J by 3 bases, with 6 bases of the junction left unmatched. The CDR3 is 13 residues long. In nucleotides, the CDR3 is TGTGCCATCGGGGCCACTAGCGGCTACGAGCAGTACTTC. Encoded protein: CAIGATSGYEQYF.

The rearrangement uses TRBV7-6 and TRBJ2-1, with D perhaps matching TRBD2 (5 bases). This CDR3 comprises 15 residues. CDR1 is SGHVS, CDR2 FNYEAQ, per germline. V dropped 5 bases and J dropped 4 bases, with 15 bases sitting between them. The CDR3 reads CASSPPFTGYNEQFF. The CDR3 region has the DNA TGTGCCAGCAGCCCCCCGTTTACGGGGTACAATGAGCAGTTCTTC.

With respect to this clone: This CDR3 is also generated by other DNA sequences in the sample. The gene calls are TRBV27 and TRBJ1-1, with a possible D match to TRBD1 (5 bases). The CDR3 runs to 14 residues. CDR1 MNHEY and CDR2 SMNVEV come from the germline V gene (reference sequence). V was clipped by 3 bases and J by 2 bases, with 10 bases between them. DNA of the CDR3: TGTGCCAGCAGTTTGTGGGGCCCCAACACTGAAGCTTTCTTT. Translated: CASSLWGPNTEAFF.

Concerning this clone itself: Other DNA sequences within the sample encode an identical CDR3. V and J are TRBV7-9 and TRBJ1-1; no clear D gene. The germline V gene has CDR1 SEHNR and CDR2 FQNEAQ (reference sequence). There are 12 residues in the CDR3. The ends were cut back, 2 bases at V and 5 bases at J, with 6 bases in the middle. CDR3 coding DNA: TGTGCCAGCAGCTTAACCGGGACTGAAGCTTTCTTT. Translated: CASSLTGTEAFF.

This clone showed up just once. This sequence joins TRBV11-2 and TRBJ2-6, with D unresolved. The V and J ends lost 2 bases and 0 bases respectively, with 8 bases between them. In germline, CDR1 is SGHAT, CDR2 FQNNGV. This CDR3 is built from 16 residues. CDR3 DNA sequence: TGTGCCAGCAGCTTACCCCACGGCTCTGGGGCCAACGTCCTGACTTTC. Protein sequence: CASSLPHGSGANVLTF.

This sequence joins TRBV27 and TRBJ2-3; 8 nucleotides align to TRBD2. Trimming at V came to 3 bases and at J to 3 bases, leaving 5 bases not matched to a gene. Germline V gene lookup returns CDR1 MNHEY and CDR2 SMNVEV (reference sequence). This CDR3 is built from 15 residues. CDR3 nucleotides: TGTGCCAGCAGTTTGGGAGCTAGCGGGACAGATACGCAGTATTTT. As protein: CASSLGASGTDTQYF.

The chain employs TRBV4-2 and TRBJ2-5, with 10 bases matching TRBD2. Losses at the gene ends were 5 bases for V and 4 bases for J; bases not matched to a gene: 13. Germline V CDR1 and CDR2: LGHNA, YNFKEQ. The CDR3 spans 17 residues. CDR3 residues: CASSNLAGVRVRETQYF. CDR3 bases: TGTGCCAGCAGCAACCTAGCGGGAGTCCGTGTTCGAGAGACCCAGTACTTC.

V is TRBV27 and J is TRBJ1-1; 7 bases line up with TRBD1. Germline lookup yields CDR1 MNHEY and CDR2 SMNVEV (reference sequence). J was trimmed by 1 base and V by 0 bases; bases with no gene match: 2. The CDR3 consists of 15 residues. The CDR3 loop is CASSLSGQRNTEAFF. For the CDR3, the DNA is TGTGCCAGCAGTTTATCGGGACAGCGGAACACTGAAGCTTTCTTT.

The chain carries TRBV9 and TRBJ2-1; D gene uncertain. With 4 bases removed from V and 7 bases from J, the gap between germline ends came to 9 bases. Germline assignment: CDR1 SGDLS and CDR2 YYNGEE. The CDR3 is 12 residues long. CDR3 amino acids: CASSPNPNEQFF. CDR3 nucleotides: TGTGCCAGCAGCCCCAACCCGAATGAGCAGTTCTTC.

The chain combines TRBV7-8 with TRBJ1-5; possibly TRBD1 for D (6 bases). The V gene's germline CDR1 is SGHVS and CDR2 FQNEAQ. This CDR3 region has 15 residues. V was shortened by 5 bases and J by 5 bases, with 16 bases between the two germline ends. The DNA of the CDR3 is TGTGCCAGCAGCCCGCCGGGGGGCCGTGATCAGCCCCAGCATTTT. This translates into CASSPPGGRDQPQHF. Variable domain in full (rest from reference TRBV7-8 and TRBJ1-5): GAGVSQSPRYKVAKRGQDVALRCDPISGHVSLFWYQQALGQGPEFLTYFQNEAQLDKSGLPSDRFFAERPEGSVSTLKIQRTQQEDSAVYLCASSPPGGRDQPQHFGDGTRLSIL.

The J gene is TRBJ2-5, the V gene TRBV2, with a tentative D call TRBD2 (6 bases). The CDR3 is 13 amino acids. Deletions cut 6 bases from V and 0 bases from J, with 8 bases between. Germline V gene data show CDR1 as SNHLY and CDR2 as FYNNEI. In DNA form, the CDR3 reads TGTGCCAGCAGGGGAGGCAACCAAGAGACCCAGTACTTC. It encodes CASRGGNQETQYF.

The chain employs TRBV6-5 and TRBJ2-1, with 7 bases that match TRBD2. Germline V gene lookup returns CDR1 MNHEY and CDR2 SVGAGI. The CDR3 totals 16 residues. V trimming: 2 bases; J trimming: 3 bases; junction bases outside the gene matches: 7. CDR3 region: CASSYGLAENYNEQFF. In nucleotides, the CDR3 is TGTGCCAGCAGTTACGGCCTAGCGGAGAACTACAATGAGCAGTTCTTC.

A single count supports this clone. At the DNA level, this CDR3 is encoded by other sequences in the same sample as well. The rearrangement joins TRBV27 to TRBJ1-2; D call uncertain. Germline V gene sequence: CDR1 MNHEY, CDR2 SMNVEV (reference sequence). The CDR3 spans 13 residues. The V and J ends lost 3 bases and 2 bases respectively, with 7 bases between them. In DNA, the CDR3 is TGTGCCAGCAGTTTCAGTTCCAACTATGGCTACACCTTC. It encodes CASSFSSNYGYTF.

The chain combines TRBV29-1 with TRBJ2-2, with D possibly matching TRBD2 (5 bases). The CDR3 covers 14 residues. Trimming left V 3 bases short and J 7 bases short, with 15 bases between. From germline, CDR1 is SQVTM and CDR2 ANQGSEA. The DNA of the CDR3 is TGCAGCGTTGATTTTTCGGGAAAGGACGGGGAGCTGTTTTTT. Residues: CSVDFSGKDGELFF.

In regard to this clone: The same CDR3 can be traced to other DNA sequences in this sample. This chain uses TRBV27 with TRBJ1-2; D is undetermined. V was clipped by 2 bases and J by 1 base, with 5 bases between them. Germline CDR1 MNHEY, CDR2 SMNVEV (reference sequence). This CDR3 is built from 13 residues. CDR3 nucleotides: TGTGCCAGCAGTTTACGGGGTAACTATGGCTACACCTTC. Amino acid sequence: CASSLRGNYGYTF.